A single sample gave rise to the 18 T cell receptor beta chains below, sequenced in a study of blood T cell repertoires in COVID-19. This table comes from immunoSEQ multiplex PCR, and its TCRdb copy is limited to in-frame clones, with some not included. The sample includes 200,000 to 300,000 clones, roughly 79% seen only once; the top ten take approximately 7.5%. Material: peripheral blood. All receptors derive from an elderly woman with COVID-19, enrolled during active disease.

J is TRBJ1-5 and V is TRBV27, with a weak D call TRBD1 (6 bases). Looked up from germline, CDR1 is MNHEY and CDR2 is SMNVEV (reference sequence). This CDR3 comprises 14 residues. V dropped 5 bases and J dropped 4 bases, with 12 bases sitting between them. Here the CDR3 reads CASSPRTENQPQHF. In DNA, the CDR3 is TGTGCCAGCAGTCCCCGGACAGAAAATCAGCCCCAGCATTTT.

The chain employs TRBV28 and TRBJ2-7; a weak D match, TRBD1 (5 bases). V was clipped by 3 bases and J by 2 bases, with 14 bases between them. Looked up from germline, CDR1 is MDHEN and CDR2 is SYDVKM. CDR3 length: 15 residues. The CDR3 DNA reads as TGTGCCAGCAGTTTTCGACAGAGCTACACCTACGAGCAGTACTTC. Protein: CASSFRQSYTYEQYF.

The chain employs TRBV3-1 (or the pseudogene TRBV3-2) and TRBJ1-1; D unclear. CDR3 length: 12 residues. Germline V gives CDR1 LGHDT, CDR2 YNNKEL (reference sequence). V lost 2 bases and J 4 bases, leaving 5 bases between the germline ends. CDR3 residues: CASSQSLTEAFF. The CDR3 DNA is TGTGCCAGCAGCCAATCACTCACTGAAGCTTTCTTT.

The J gene is TRBJ2-3, the V gene TRBV28; 7 nucleotides line up with TRBD1. This CDR3 region has 16 residues. V was clipped by 3 bases and J by 2 bases; unmatched bases: 8. Germline CDR1 is MDHEN and CDR2 is SYDVKM. The CDR3 DNA follows: TGTGCCAGCAGTTTTGGTAGGGACAGCAACACAGATACGCAGTATTTT. This codes for CASSFGRDSNTDTQYF.

The rearrangement joins TRBV11-2 to TRBJ1-2; TRBD1 is a possible D gene (6 bases). CDR3 length: 14 residues. Trimming removed 7 bases at V and 7 bases at J, with 19 bases between. Germline CDR1 and CDR2: SGHAT and FQNNGV. This chain's CDR3 is CASTLVGGQGGYTF. CDR3 DNA sequence: TGTGCCAGCACCCTAGTGGGGGGGCAAGGTGGCTACACCTTC.

J is TRBJ1-2 and V is TRBV2, with D maybe TRBD1 (5 bases). The V end lost 6 bases, the J end lost 2 bases, and 22 bases lay between the germline ends. Germline CDR1 SNHLY, CDR2 FYNNEI. This CDR3 is built from 17 residues. CDR3 protein: CASSAPVTDFWNYGYTF. The CDR3 nucleotides are TGTGCCAGCAGCGCCCCCGTGACAGACTTCTGGAACTATGGCTACACCTTC.

The chain joins TRBV2 to TRBJ2-1; 7 bases align to TRBD2. Germline assignment: CDR1 SNHLY and CDR2 FYNNEI. This CDR3 is 13 amino acids long. V lost 7 bases to trimming and J lost 8 bases; unmatched junction nucleotides: 8. DNA for the CDR3: TGTGCCAGCACCCGGACTAGATCCCATGAGCAGTTCTTC. Amino acid sequence: CASTRTRSHEQFF.

The rearrangement links TRBV5-5 to TRBJ1-1; D not certain. The CDR3 is 13 residues long. Trimming left V 0 bases short and J 5 bases short, with 8 bases between. Germline CDR1 SGHKS, CDR2 YYEKEE (reference sequence). CDR3 nucleotides: TGTGCCAGCAGCTTGGCCCCGGTTACTGAAGCTTTCTTT. Residues: CASSLAPVTEAFF.

The V call is TRBV2, the J call TRBJ1-1; TRBD1 matches at 9 bases. Per the germline V gene, CDR1 is SNHLY and CDR2 is FYNNEI. V was clipped by 5 bases and J by 1 base; unmatched bases: 11. The CDR3 loop spans 17 amino acids. CDR3 sequence reads: CASSLRGQGGWNTEAFF. The DNA for the CDR3 is TGTGCCAGCAGTCTTAGGGGACAGGGAGGGTGGAACACTGAAGCTTTCTTT.

J is TRBJ1-1 and V is TRBV12-3 or TRBV12-4; no firm D call. This CDR3 contains 11 residues. V was cut by 6 bases and J by 10 bases, with 12 bases left in between. The CDR3 sequence is CASSLAYVAFF. The DNA of the CDR3 is TGTGCCAGCAGCCTAGCCTACGTAGCTTTCTTT.

This clone was seen a single time. The chain recombines TRBV7-8 with TRBJ2-7; D call uncertain. The V end was cut by 3 bases, the J end by 0 bases, with 12 bases between. The CDR3 contains 15 residues. Germline assignment: CDR1 SGHVS and CDR2 FQNEAQ. The DNA for the CDR3 is TGTGCCAGCAGCTTTCTGGGCAGCAGCTCCTACGAGCAGTACTTC. It yields the protein CASSFLGSSSYEQYF.

V usage is TRBV11-2 and J usage is TRBJ1-6; D is possibly TRBD1 (6 bases). The V gene lost 1 base and the J gene lost 7 bases, with 8 bases spanning the gap. The CDR3 covers 14 residues. Germline CDR1 reads SGHAT; CDR2 reads FQNNGV. The CDR3 DNA follows: TGTGCCAGCAGCTTAGGCAGGGGCAATTCACCCCTCCACTTT. It encodes CASSLGRGNSPLHF.

This chain links TRBV3-1 (or the pseudogene TRBV3-2) with TRBJ1-2; possibly TRBD1 for D (5 bases). There are 14 residues in the CDR3. Germline V gene data show CDR1 as LGHDT and CDR2 as YNNKEL (reference sequence). With 2 bases removed from V and 6 bases from J, the gap between germline ends came to 13 bases. The CDR3 DNA reads TGTGCCAGCAGCCAATCTCCAGGGTTAAATGGCTACACCTTC. Translation: CASSQSPGLNGYTF.

This chain links TRBV3-1 (or the pseudogene TRBV3-2) with TRBJ1-1, with D hard to call. The V and J ends lost 0 bases and 0 bases respectively, with 11 bases between them. There are 16 residues in the CDR3. Germline CDR1 LGHDT, CDR2 YNNKEL (reference sequence). This CDR3 reads CASSQDRRILNTEAFF. CDR3 sequence (DNA): TGTGCCAGCAGCCAAGATCGGAGGATCTTGAACACTGAAGCTTTCTTT.

The chain is built from TRBV7-2 and TRBJ1-1; TRBD1 is a possible D gene (5 bases). Germline-derived CDR1 and CDR2 are SGHTA and FQGNSA. This CDR3 region has 16 residues. The V end lost 2 bases, the J end lost 4 bases, and 17 bases lay between the germline ends. The CDR3 loop reads CASSLIGGTKSTEAFF. The CDR3 region has the DNA TGTGCCAGCAGCTTAATTGGAGGGACCAAGAGCACTGAAGCTTTCTTT.

The rearrangement links TRBV15 to TRBJ1-6; 8 bases map to TRBD1. Germline values: CDR1 LNHNV, CDR2 YYDKDF (reference sequence). This CDR3 has 15 amino acids. With V trimmed by 0 bases and J by 10 bases, 5 bases remained unmatched. CDR3 region: CATSRESGGRSPLHF. Written as DNA, the CDR3 is TGTGCCACCAGCAGAGAGTCAGGGGGCAGGTCACCCCTCCACTTT.

The genes are TRBV24-1 and TRBJ1-5, with a weak D call TRBD1 (5 bases). The CDR3 has 16 residues. Germline assignment: CDR1 KGHDR and CDR2 SFDVKD. Trimming cost V 8 bases and J 4 bases, with 20 bases left between them. DNA for the CDR3: TGTGCCACCACAACTCCGAAGGGGCGGGGTAATCAGCCCCAGCATTTT. This sequence encodes CATTTPKGRGNQPQHF.

CDR3 in amino acids: CAWSSLQGSAEAFF. CDR3 bases: TGTGCCTGGAGTTCTTTACAGGGGAGTGCTGAAGCTTTCTTT. V usage is TRBV30 and J usage is TRBJ1-1; 7 bases line up with TRBD1. V was pared by 2 bases and J by 6 bases, with 9 bases of the junction left unmatched. CDR3 length: 14 residues. CDR1 and CDR2 from the germline V gene are GTSNPN and SVGIG (reference sequence).